A single sample gave rise to the 18 T cell receptor beta chains below, sequenced in a study of CD8+ T cells in alopecia areata. Treatment in this sample: oral pan-JAK inhibitor, 5-10 mg twice daily. Reverse transcribed after extraction, RNA yielded cDNA as the sequencing template. Measured with immunoSEQ multiplex PCR; TCRdb has only the in-frame clones, and not every one. The table shows 210,000 or so clones, with around 65% occurring only once. The source was CD4+ T cells sorted from blood, collected between weeks 43 and 45, from a patient treated with tofacitinib. The receptor source for this set is a human donor with alopecia areata.

The chain recombines TRBV7-3 with TRBJ1-1; 10 nucleotides agree with TRBD1. The CDR3 has 16 amino acids. With 4 bases clipped from V and 5 bases from J, the junction kept 10 bases outside the gene matches. Per the germline V gene, CDR1 is SGHTA and CDR2 is FQGTGA. CDR3 coding DNA: TGTGCCAGCAGCTCTCAGACAGGGGGCGCGGTTACTGAAGCTTTCTTT. Translating gives CASSSQTGGAVTEAFF.

This clone was found once. This chain uses TRBV5-6 with TRBJ2-3, with D perhaps assigned TRBD1 or TRBD2 (5 bases each). CDR3 length: 13 amino acids. CDR1 is SGHDT, CDR2 YYEEEE, per germline. Trimming took off 3 bases at V and 7 bases at J, with 12 bases between the two ends. The CDR3 loop is CASSSRGGYTQYF. Here the CDR3 DNA reads TGTGCCAGCAGCTCGCGTGGGGGTTATACGCAGTATTTT.

This chain uses TRBV6-5 with TRBJ2-7; 9 positions match TRBD1. The CDR3 has 11 residues. CDR1 and CDR2 from the germline V gene are MNHEY and SVGAGI. With 4 bases clipped from V and 12 bases from J, the junction kept 4 bases outside the gene matches. The CDR3 reads CASSFGTGLYF. The CDR3 DNA reads TGTGCCAGCAGTTTTGGGACAGGGCTGTACTTC.

The chain recombines TRBV6-5 with TRBJ2-6, with D hard to call. This CDR3 comprises 15 residues. Germline CDR1 is MNHEY and CDR2 is SVGAGI. Between the trimmed V and J ends, which lost 3 bases and 0 bases, there was a span of 6 bases. CDR3 nucleotide sequence: TGTGCCAGCAGTTATCTCCCCTCTGGGGCCAACGTCCTGACTTTC. As protein: CASSYLPSGANVLTF.

This clone was detected only a few times. The CDR3 coding sequence is TGTGCCAGCAGCTTAGGACTAGCGGGGAGGTTCAATGAGCAGTTCTTC. Its protein product is CASSLGLAGRFNEQFF. The rearrangement joins TRBV11-2 to TRBJ2-1; TRBD2 matches at 11 bases. The CDR3 runs 16 residues. Germline trimming cut 1 base from V and 6 bases from J; bases unmatched to any gene: 5. Germline V gene lookup returns CDR1 SGHAT and CDR2 FQNNGV. Full variable domain (remainder filled in from reference TRBV11-2 and TRBJ2-1): EAGVAQSPRYKIIEKRQSVAFWCNPISGHATLYWYQQILGQGPKLLIQFQNNGVVDDSQLPKDRFSAERLKGVDSTLKIQPAKLEDSAVYLCASSLGLAGRFNEQFFGPGTRLTVL.

The chain combines TRBV4-3 with TRBJ2-7; 8 nucleotides match TRBD2. From germline, CDR1 is LGHNA and CDR2 YSLEER. The CDR3 length is 14 residues. V shed 2 bases, J shed 7 bases, and the junction held 7 bases outside the gene matches. As DNA, the CDR3 is TGCGCCAGCAGCCAATCCAGCGGGGGAACTGAGCAGTACTTC. This encodes CASSQSSGGTEQYF.

This chain joins TRBV5-4 and TRBJ2-2; D is undetermined. The CDR3 covers 15 residues. With 1 base removed from V and 0 bases from J, the gap between germline ends came to 7 bases. The germline V gene encodes CDR1 SGHNT and CDR2 YYREEE (reference sequence). The CDR3 bases are TGTGCCAGCAGCTTGACTACATCGAACACCGGGGAGCTGTTTTTT. As protein: CASSLTTSNTGELFF.

The chain employs TRBV2 and TRBJ2-7, with unresolved D. The CDR3 covers 13 residues. CDR1 and CDR2 (germline): SNHLY, FYNNEI. Trimming left V 8 bases short and J 6 bases short, with 17 bases between. The CDR3 nucleotides are TGTGCCAGCCGCGTAGGTCTTTTACGCGAGCAGTACTTC. Amino acids: CASRVGLLREQYF. Based on the CDR3 plus reference TRBV2 and TRBJ2-7, the full variable domain is EPEVTQTPSHQVTQMGQEVILRCVPISNHLYFYWYRQILGQKVEFLVSFYNNEISEKSEIFDDQFSVERPDGSNFTLKIRSTKLEDSAMYFCASRVGLLREQYFGPGTRLTVT.

V gene TRBV2 combines with J gene TRBJ2-7, with 7 bases aligning to TRBD1. Unmatched junction bases numbered 3, after V lost 6 bases and J lost 4 bases. CDR1 is SNHLY, CDR2 FYNNEI, per germline. The CDR3 contains 12 residues. The chain's CDR3 is CASRAGGYEQYF. The CDR3 region has the DNA TGTGCCAGCAGAGCAGGGGGTTACGAGCAGTACTTC.

CDR3 bases: TGTGCCAGCCACGACAGGCTGAACACTGAAGCTTTCTTT. Protein: CASHDRLNTEAFF. J is TRBJ1-1 and V is TRBV2; tentative D call: TRBD1 (6 bases). Germline V gene sequence: CDR1 SNHLY, CDR2 FYNNEI. The CDR3 totals 13 residues. V shed 8 bases and J shed 0 bases, with 10 bases lying between them.

This chain uses TRBV27 with TRBJ2-3, with 9 positions matching TRBD1. J was trimmed by 8 bases and V by 4 bases; bases with no gene match: 10. The germline gives CDR1 MNHEY, CDR2 SMNVEV (reference sequence). The CDR3 is 15 amino acids. The CDR3 nucleotides read TGTGCCAGCAGTTCAGAACAGGGGGCAACGGCTACGCAGTATTTT. This codes for CASSSEQGATATQYF.

V and J are TRBV29-1 and TRBJ2-6; 7 bases fit TRBD1. The CDR3 spans 13 residues. Germline-derived CDR1 and CDR2 are SQVTM and ANQGSEA. V trimming: 3 bases; J trimming: 8 bases; junction bases outside the gene matches: 4. This chain's CDR3 is CSVDQTGSNVLTF. Here the CDR3 DNA reads TGCAGCGTTGACCAGACAGGGTCCAACGTCCTGACTTTC. The whole variable domain, remainder taken from reference TRBV29-1 and TRBJ2-6, is SAVISQKPSRDICQRGTSLTIQCQVDSQVTMMFWYRQQPGQSLTLIATANQGSEATYESGFVIDKFPISRPNLTFSTLTVSNMSPEDSSIYLCSVDQTGSNVLTFGAGSRLTVL.

The chain joins TRBV25-1 to TRBJ1-1; D not certain. Germline assignment: CDR1 MGHDK and CDR2 SYGVNS. The CDR3 consists of 13 residues. V lost 4 bases and J 4 bases, leaving 10 bases between the germline ends. This CDR3 is CASSGIGSTEAFF. The CDR3 DNA follows: TGTGCCAGCAGTGGCATAGGTAGCACTGAAGCTTTCTTT.

J is TRBJ1-1 and V is TRBV10-2; the D gene is possibly TRBD1 (6 bases). V was pared by 8 bases and J by 4 bases, with 14 bases between. This CDR3 region has 13 residues. The V gene's germline CDR1 is WSHSY and CDR2 SAAADI. CDR3 nucleotide sequence: TGCGCCAGCTCCTCGGCAGGGGCCACTGAAGCTTTCTTT. Its translation: CASSSAGATEAFF.

This clone was seen at least ten times. The V call is TRBV7-8, the J call TRBJ1-5, with 8 bases aligning to TRBD1. With 7 bases clipped from V and 0 bases from J, the junction kept 5 bases outside the gene matches. The CDR3 is 15 amino acids. Germline CDR1 and CDR2: SGHVS and FQNEAQ. This CDR3 reads CASTPTGGSNQPQHF. CDR3 nucleotide sequence: TGTGCCAGCACCCCCACAGGGGGTAGCAATCAGCCCCAGCATTTT.

V is TRBV29-1 and J is TRBJ1-1, with D unclear. The ends were cut back, 6 bases at V and 4 bases at J, with 15 bases in the middle. The CDR3 spans 13 residues. Germline values: CDR1 SQVTM, CDR2 ANQGSEA. CDR3 amino acids: CSVSETLGTEAFF. The CDR3 DNA is TGCAGCGTCTCGGAAACCCTTGGCACTGAAGCTTTCTTT.

This clone has more than one count but fewer than ten. The chain employs TRBV7-9 and TRBJ1-6; TRBD1 might be the D (6 bases). The germline CDR1 and CDR2 sequences are SEHNR and FQNEAQ (reference sequence). The CDR3 covers 18 residues. Trimming cost V 5 bases and J 7 bases, with 24 bases left between them. The DNA of the CDR3 is TGTGCCAGCAGCGTATCTATACAGGGCTCTTCACCCAATTCACCCCTCCACTTT. Amino acid sequence: CASSVSIQGSSPNSPLHF.

In this sample, this clone turned up a few times. One end of the junction fails to match germline, which may point to a read error. This sequence joins TRBV29-1 and TRBJ1-1; D may be TRBD1 (5 bases). The length of the CDR3 is 14 residues. From germline, CDR1 is SQVTM and CDR2 ANQGSEA. The CDR3 DNA reads as TGCAGCGTGGAAGGGGCTGGAATGAACACTGAAGCTTTCTTT. It codes for CSVEGAGMNTEAFF.